Listed here are 30 T cell receptor beta chains from one sample, sequenced in a study of technical replicates of blood from a handful of donors (dated by TCRdb to about 2017). Libraries were prepared through the immunoSEQ multiplex PCR assay. Not all clones reach the TCRdb copy of this immuneACCESS table, which keeps in-frame sequences only. Checked studies attribute under half of the gap to unresolved V genes and leave the rest unexplained. This sample is represented by roughly 50,000 clones; around 93% of them were singletons. In total, the top ten clones hold around 4.4% of the sample. The sample comprised PBMCs. These receptors were obtained from a human donor in good health. Some clones in this sample may be carry-over from other donors' samples.

Regarding this clone: The same CDR3 arises from other DNA sequences in this sample as well. V is TRBV4-2 and J is TRBJ2-2, with TRBD2 identical over 10 bases. The CDR3 length is 18 residues. Losses at the gene ends were 0 bases for V and 0 bases for J; bases not matched to a gene: 4. Germline assignment: CDR1 LGHNA and CDR2 YNFKEQ. CDR3 amino acids: CASSQDPSGGANTGELFF. CDR3 sequence (DNA): TGTGCCAGCAGCCAAGATCCAAGCGGGGGGGCGAACACCGGGGAGCTGTTTTTT.

The chain links TRBV29-1 to TRBJ1-1, with 8 bases lining up with TRBD1. Germline CDR1 is SQVTM and CDR2 is ANQGSEA. The CDR3 loop spans 12 amino acids. Trimming removed 6 bases from V and 7 bases from J; junction bases left unmatched: 7. For the CDR3, the DNA is TGCAGCGTCAGACAGGGGTCCAATGAAGCTTTCTTT. Protein product: CSVRQGSNEAFF. Using reference TRBV29-1 and TRBJ1-1 for the parts outside the CDR3, the full variable domain is SAVISQKPSRDICQRGTSLTIQCQVDSQVTMMFWYRQQPGQSLTLIATANQGSEATYESGFVIDKFPISRPNLTFSTLTVSNMSPEDSSIYLCSVRQGSNEAFFGQGTRLTVV.

The chain couples TRBV28 to TRBJ1-6; D not certain. Germline CDR1 reads MDHEN; CDR2 reads SYDVKM. The CDR3 sequence is 14 residues long. The V end was cut by 2 bases, the J end by 9 bases, with 11 bases between. The CDR3 sequence is CASSLGGSGSPLHF. CDR3 in DNA: TGTGCCAGCAGTTTAGGAGGGTCGGGTTCACCCCTCCACTTT.

The gene calls are TRBV18 and TRBJ2-7; D not certain. The V end was cut by 2 bases, the J end by 4 bases, with 9 bases between. The CDR3 is made up of 13 amino acids. The germline CDR1 and CDR2 sequences are KGHSH and LQKENI. CDR3 residues: CASSPGPPYEQYF. The CDR3 nucleotides read TGTGCCAGCTCACCAGGGCCCCCATACGAGCAGTACTTC.

The chain carries TRBV9 and TRBJ2-3, with D possibly matching TRBD2 (6 bases). Germline V gene sequence: CDR1 SGDLS, CDR2 YYNGEE. The CDR3 sequence is 14 residues long. Trimming pared 4 bases from V and 4 bases from J, leaving 13 bases between. DNA for the CDR3: TGTGCCAGCAGCCCAAGACTAGTAGCAGATACGCAGTATTTT. Its translation is CASSPRLVADTQYF.

The V gene is TRBV7-9, the J gene TRBJ1-2, with unresolved D. Germline CDR1 is SEHNR and CDR2 is FQNEAQ (reference sequence). The CDR3 spans 12 residues. The V and J ends lost 5 bases and 13 bases respectively, with 17 bases between them. CDR3: CASSTWTGAVTF. The CDR3 bases are TGTGCCAGCAGCACATGGACGGGAGCCGTCACCTTC.

The sample holds one count of this clone. The chain employs TRBV27 and TRBJ1-1; TRBD1 aligns across 10 bases. V lost 3 bases, J lost 5 bases, and 6 bases stayed unmatched. Looked up from germline, CDR1 is MNHEY and CDR2 is SMNVEV (reference sequence). This CDR3 region has 15 residues. The CDR3 bases are TGTGCCAGCAGTTTCGGACAGGGGGGGCGAACTGAAGCTTTCTTT. This sequence encodes CASSFGQGGRTEAFF.

The chain is built from TRBV25-1 and TRBJ1-2; the D gene is possibly TRBD1 (6 bases). V was pared by 7 bases and J by 8 bases, with 14 bases between. CDR3 size: 12 residues. Germline V gene lookup returns CDR1 MGHDK and CDR2 SYGVNS. The CDR3 nucleotides are TGTGCCAGCACAGAGCAGGGGTACGGCTACACCTTC. It is translated as CASTEQGYGYTF.

This clone was counted between two and nine times. As DNA, the CDR3 is TGTGCCAGCAGTACCCGACTGCTAACAACTTATAATTCACCCCTCCACTTT. This encodes CASSTRLLTTYNSPLHF. This chain joins TRBV27 and TRBJ1-6; unclear D gene. Germline V gene data show CDR1 as MNHEY and CDR2 as SMNVEV (reference sequence). This CDR3 has 17 amino acids. V dropped 5 bases and J dropped 4 bases, with 18 bases sitting between them.

The chain is built from TRBV5-1 and TRBJ1-1; D is ambiguous. The V gene's germline CDR1 is SGHRS and CDR2 YFSETQ. Trimming pared 2 bases from V and 0 bases from J, leaving 11 bases between. The CDR3 extends over 15 amino acids. The DNA of the CDR3 is TGCGCCAGCAGCTTAGGTCAGGTAATGAACACTGAAGCTTTCTTT. It yields the protein CASSLGQVMNTEAFF. The variable domain in full, completed from reference TRBV5-1 and TRBJ1-1, reads KAGVTQTPRYLIKTRGQQVTLSCSPISGHRSVSWYQQTPGQGLQFLFEYFSETQRNKGNFPGRFSGRQFSNSRSEMNVSTLELGDSALYLCASSLGQVMNTEAFFGQGTRLTVV.

This sequence joins TRBV5-1 and TRBJ2-7; 10 bases agree with TRBD1. V was pared by 5 bases and J by 2 bases, with 4 bases of the junction left unmatched. Germline values: CDR1 SGHRS, CDR2 YFSETQ. This CDR3 has 14 residues. Written as DNA, the CDR3 is TGCGCCAGCAGGCGGGGGACAGGGGCCTACGAGCAGTACTTC. It codes for CASRRGTGAYEQYF. Variable domain in full (rest from reference TRBV5-1 and TRBJ2-7): KAGVTQTPRYLIKTRGQQVTLSCSPISGHRSVSWYQQTPGQGLQFLFEYFSETQRNKGNFPGRFSGRQFSNSRSEMNVSTLELGDSALYLCASRRGTGAYEQYFGPGTRLTVT.

This clone was observed once. This sequence joins TRBV5-3 and TRBJ2-5; 10 bases fit TRBD2. TRBV5-3 is known as an ORF, though its function is uncertain. Trimming at V came to 4 bases and at J to 3 bases, leaving 6 bases not matched to a gene. The CDR3 runs 15 residues. The CDR3 region has the DNA TGTGCCAGAAGCCCTAGCGGGAGTGGGGAAGAGACCCAGTACTTC. Its protein is CARSPSGSGEETQYF.

The gene calls are TRBV9 and TRBJ1-2, with D hard to call. The CDR3 is made up of 14 amino acids. Germline V gene data show CDR1 as SGDLS and CDR2 as YYNGEE. Trimming pared 4 bases from V and 2 bases from J, leaving 12 bases between. CDR3 coding DNA: TGTGCCAGCAGCTCCCGGACTCTAAACTATGGCTACACCTTC. Translation: CASSSRTLNYGYTF.

In this sample, this clone turned up once. The genes are TRBV12-5 and TRBJ2-5; D might be TRBD2 (5 bases). The CDR3 runs 14 residues. Germline lookup yields CDR1 LGHNT and CDR2 FRNRAP. This CDR3 is CAPSVGAREETQYF. CDR3 in DNA: TGTGCCCCTTCGGTGGGAGCTCGGGAAGAGACCCAGTACTTC.

The V call is TRBV4-1, the J call TRBJ1-1; 8 bases match TRBD1. With V trimmed by 4 bases and J by 2 bases, 9 bases remained unmatched. This CDR3 contains 16 residues. Germline loops: CDR1 MGHRA, CDR2 YSYEKL. The CDR3 protein is CASSRGRGRSNTEAFF. The CDR3 DNA is TGCGCCAGCAGCCGGGGCAGGGGGCGATCCAACACTGAAGCTTTCTTT.

The chain has TRBV2 and TRBJ2-5; 15 bases agree with TRBD2. The germline gives CDR1 SNHLY, CDR2 FYNNEI. The CDR3 extends over 14 amino acids. CDR3 bases: TGTGCAGGATGGGGACTAGCGGGGGGCAATCCCCAGTACTTC. Its protein is CAGWGLAGGNPQYF.

The V gene is TRBV5-1, the J gene TRBJ2-1, with 11 bases identical to TRBD2. The V and J ends lost 3 bases and 7 bases, in that order; junction bases with no gene match: 6. Germline V gene data show CDR1 as SGHRS and CDR2 as YFSETQ. CDR3 length: 15 residues. The CDR3 nucleotides read TGCGCCAGCAGCTCTTTAGCGGGAGGGTCGAATGAGCAGTTCTTC. It translates to CASSSLAGGSNEQFF.

The chain carries TRBV27 and TRBJ1-4; D is uncertain. Between the trimmed V and J ends, which lost 5 bases and 3 bases, there was a span of 13 bases. The CDR3 length is 15 residues. Germline values: CDR1 MNHEY, CDR2 SMNVEV (reference sequence). The CDR3 DNA follows: TGTGCCAGCAGTCCCAATTCGCGGGCTAATGAAAAACTGTTTTTT. The encoded protein is CASSPNSRANEKLFF.

The gene calls are TRBV7-6 and TRBJ2-1, with 7 bases identical to TRBD1. CDR1 is SGHVS and CDR2 is FNYEAQ in the germline V gene. The length of the CDR3 is 13 residues. Trimming took 3 bases from V and 9 from J; bases not matched to a gene: 5. CDR3 sequence: CASSFRDRSEQFF. The CDR3 nucleotides are TGTGCCAGCAGCTTCCGGGACAGAAGTGAGCAGTTCTTC.

The V gene is TRBV11-2, the J gene TRBJ2-7; tentative D call: TRBD1 (6 bases). The germline CDR1 and CDR2 sequences are SGHAT and FQNNGV. V was pared by 5 bases and J by 7 bases, with 24 bases between. CDR3 length equals 16 residues. CDR3 residues: CASSTERGTTLEEQYF. CDR3 in DNA: TGTGCCAGCAGCACCGAGAGGGGGACCACTTTGGAGGAGCAGTACTTC.

V and J are TRBV30 and TRBJ1-5; no definite D call. V was clipped by 2 bases and J by 5 bases, with 16 bases between them. Germline values: CDR1 GTSNPN, CDR2 SVGIG (reference sequence). This CDR3 comprises 15 residues. The CDR3 region has the DNA TGTGCCTGGAGTCGCCCTTCAGGCGTCGATCAGCCCCAGCATTTT. Translation: CAWSRPSGVDQPQHF. The full variable domain, in which reference TRBV30 and TRBJ1-5 provide the parts outside the CDR3, is SQTIHQWPATLVQPVGSPLSLECTVEGTSNPNLYWYRQAAGRGLQLLFYSVGIGQISSEVPQNLSASRPQDRQFILSSKKLLLSDSGFYLCAWSRPSGVDQPQHFGDGTRLSIL.

This chain joins TRBV12-5 and TRBJ2-3, with D maybe TRBD2 (6 bases). CDR1 is LGHNT, CDR2 FRNRAP, per germline. The CDR3 contains 13 residues. V gave up 8 bases and J gave up 0 bases, with 9 bases separating them. The DNA of the CDR3 is TGTGCTAGTCTCAGCGGGAGCACAGATACGCAGTATTTT. This translates into CASLSGSTDTQYF.

J is TRBJ2-7 and V is TRBV6-1, with 11 bases identical to TRBD1. The junction had 5 bases not matched to a gene; V was cut back by 4 bases and J by 3 bases. Germline V gives CDR1 MNHNS, CDR2 SASEGT. CDR3 length equals 15 residues. The chain's CDR3 is CASSAGQGAGYEQYF. The CDR3 nucleotides are TGTGCCAGCAGTGCTGGACAGGGGGCCGGCTACGAGCAGTACTTC.

The chain joins TRBV15 to TRBJ2-2, with 9 bases lining up with TRBD1. Germline V lookup: CDR1 LNHNV, CDR2 YYDKDF (reference sequence). Losses at the gene ends were 3 bases for V and 3 bases for J; bases not matched to a gene: 2. CDR3 length equals 15 residues. The CDR3 nucleotides are TGTGCCACCAGCAGGGGACAGGGAGACACCGGGGAGCTGTTTTTT. As protein: CATSRGQGDTGELFF.

The chain uses TRBV7-3 and TRBJ2-1; 15 bases map to TRBD2. Germline lookup yields CDR1 SGHTA and CDR2 FQGTGA. This CDR3 is built from 15 residues. With V trimmed by 3 bases and J by 10 bases, 4 bases remained unmatched. The CDR3 loop reads CASSLRTSGRGEQFF. The CDR3 DNA reads TGTGCCAGCAGCTTGAGGACTAGCGGGAGGGGAGAGCAGTTCTTC.

The V call is TRBV11-2, the J call TRBJ2-2; 7 bases agree with TRBD2. The CDR3 loop spans 16 amino acids. CDR1 and CDR2 from the germline V gene are SGHAT and FQNNGV. V gave up 8 bases and J gave up 5 bases; unmatched junction bases: 14. CDR3 region: CASRGGMGLITGELFF. The DNA for the CDR3 is TGTGCCAGCCGGGGCGGGATGGGACTAATAACCGGGGAGCTGTTTTTT.

CDR3 loop: CASSQTTGAPETQYF. Written as DNA, the CDR3 is TGCGCCAGCAGCCAAACAACAGGGGCGCCAGAGACCCAGTACTTC. The chain links TRBV4-1 to TRBJ2-5; 7 nucleotides agree with TRBD1. V was pared by 2 bases and J by 4 bases, with 7 bases of the junction left unmatched. The germline CDR1 and CDR2 sequences are MGHRA and YSYEKL. The CDR3 spans 15 residues.

V is TRBV7-9 and J is TRBJ2-2; no definite D call. This CDR3 has 14 amino acids. Between the trimmed V and J ends, which lost 1 base and 7 bases, there was a span of 10 bases. Per germline, CDR1 SEHNR and CDR2 FQNEAQ (reference sequence). CDR3 DNA sequence: TGTGCCAGCAGCTTAGACTCCCCCATCGGGGAGCTGTTTTTT. Protein: CASSLDSPIGELFF.

The rearrangement uses TRBV6-5 and TRBJ1-3; 9 positions agree with TRBD1. The V segment lost 0 bases and the J segment 2 bases; nucleotides outside the gene matches: 2. The germline V gene has CDR1 MNHEY and CDR2 SVGAGI. The CDR3 has 16 residues. The CDR3 sequence: CASSYSNRGPGNTIYF. The CDR3 coding sequence is TGTGCCAGCAGTTACTCGAACAGGGGGCCTGGAAACACCATATATTTT.

In DNA, the CDR3 is TGTGCCAGCAGCCGAGGACTGGAAGAGACCCAGTACTTC. The encoded protein is CASSRGLEETQYF. This sequence joins TRBV7-9 and TRBJ2-5, with D perhaps matching TRBD2 (5 bases). The CDR3 sequence is 13 residues long. V was clipped by 5 bases and J by 3 bases, with 10 bases between them. Germline V lookup: CDR1 SEHNR, CDR2 FQNEAQ (reference sequence).